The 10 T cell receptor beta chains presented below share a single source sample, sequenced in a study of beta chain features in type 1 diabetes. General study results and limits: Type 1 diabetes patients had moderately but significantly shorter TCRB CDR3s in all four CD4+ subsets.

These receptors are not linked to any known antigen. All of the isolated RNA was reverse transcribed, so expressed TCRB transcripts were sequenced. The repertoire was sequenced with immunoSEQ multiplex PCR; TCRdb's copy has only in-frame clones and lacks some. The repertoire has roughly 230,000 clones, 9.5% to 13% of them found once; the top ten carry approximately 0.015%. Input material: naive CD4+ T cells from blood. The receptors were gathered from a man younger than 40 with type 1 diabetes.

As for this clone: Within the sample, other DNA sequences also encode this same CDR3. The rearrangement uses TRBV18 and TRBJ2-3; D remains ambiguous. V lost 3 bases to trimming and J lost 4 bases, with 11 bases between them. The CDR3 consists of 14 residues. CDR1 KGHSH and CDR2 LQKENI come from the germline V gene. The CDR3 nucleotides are TGTGCCAGCTCACCCGGCCCGGGTGCAGATACGCAGTATTTT. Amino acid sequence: CASSPGPGADTQYF.

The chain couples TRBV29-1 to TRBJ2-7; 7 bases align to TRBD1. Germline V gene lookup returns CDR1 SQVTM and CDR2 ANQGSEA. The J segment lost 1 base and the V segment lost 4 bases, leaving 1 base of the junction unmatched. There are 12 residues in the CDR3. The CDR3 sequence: CSVARGSYEQYF. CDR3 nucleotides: TGCAGCGTTGCCAGGGGGTCCTACGAGCAGTACTTC.

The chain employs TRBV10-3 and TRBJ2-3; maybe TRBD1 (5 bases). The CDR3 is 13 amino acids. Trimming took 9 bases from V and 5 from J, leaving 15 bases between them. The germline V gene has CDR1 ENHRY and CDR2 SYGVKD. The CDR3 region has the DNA TGTGCCATAGGAGAAGGGGTTAGAGATACGCAGTATTTT. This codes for CAIGEGVRDTQYF.

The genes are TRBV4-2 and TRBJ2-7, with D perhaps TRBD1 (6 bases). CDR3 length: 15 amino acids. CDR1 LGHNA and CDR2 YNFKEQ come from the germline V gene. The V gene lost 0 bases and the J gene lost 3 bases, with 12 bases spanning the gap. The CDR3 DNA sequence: TGTGCCAGCAGCCAAGAACGGACAGTGGGCTACGAGCAGTACTTC. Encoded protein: CASSQERTVGYEQYF.

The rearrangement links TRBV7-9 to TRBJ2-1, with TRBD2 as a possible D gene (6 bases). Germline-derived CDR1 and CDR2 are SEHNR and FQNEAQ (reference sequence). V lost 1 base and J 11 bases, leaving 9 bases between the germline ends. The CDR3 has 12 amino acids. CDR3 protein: CASSLDRGKQFF. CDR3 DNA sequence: TGTGCCAGCAGCTTAGACCGGGGGAAGCAGTTCTTC.

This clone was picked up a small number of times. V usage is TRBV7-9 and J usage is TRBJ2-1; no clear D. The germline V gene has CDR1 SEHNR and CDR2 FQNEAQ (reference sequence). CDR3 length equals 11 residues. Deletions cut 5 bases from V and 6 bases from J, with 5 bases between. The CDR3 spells CASSRRNEQFF. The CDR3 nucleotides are TGTGCCAGCAGCCGTCGCAATGAGCAGTTCTTC.

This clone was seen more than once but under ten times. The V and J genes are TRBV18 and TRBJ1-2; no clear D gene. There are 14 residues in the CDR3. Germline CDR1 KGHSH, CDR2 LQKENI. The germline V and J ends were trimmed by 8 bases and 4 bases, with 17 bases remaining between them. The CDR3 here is CASHELSGSYGYTF. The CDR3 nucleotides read TGTGCCAGCCATGAACTCTCGGGTAGCTATGGCTACACCTTC.

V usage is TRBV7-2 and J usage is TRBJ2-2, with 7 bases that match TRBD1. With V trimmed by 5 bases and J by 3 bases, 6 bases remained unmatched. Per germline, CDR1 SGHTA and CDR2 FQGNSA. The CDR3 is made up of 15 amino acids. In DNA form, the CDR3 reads TGTGCCAGCAGCCCCCAGCAGGGGGACACCGGGGAGCTGTTTTTT. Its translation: CASSPQQGDTGELFF. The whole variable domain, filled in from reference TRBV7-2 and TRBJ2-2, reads GAGVSQSPSNKVTEKGKDVELRCDPISGHTALYWYRQSLGQGLEFLIYFQGNSAPDKSGLPSDRFSAERTGGSVSTLTIQRTQQEDSAVYLCASSPQQGDTGELFFGEGSRLTVL.

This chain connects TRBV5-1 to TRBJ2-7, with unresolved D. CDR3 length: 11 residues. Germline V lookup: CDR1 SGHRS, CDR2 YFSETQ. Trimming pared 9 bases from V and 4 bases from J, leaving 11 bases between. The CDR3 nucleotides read TGCGCCACATTAAGGAGATACGAGCAGTACTTC. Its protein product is CATLRRYEQYF.

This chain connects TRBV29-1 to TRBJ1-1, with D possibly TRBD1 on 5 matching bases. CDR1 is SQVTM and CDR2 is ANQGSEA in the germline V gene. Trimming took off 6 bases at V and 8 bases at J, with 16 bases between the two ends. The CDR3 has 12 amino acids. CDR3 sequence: CSVWDLEAEAFF. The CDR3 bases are TGCAGCGTGTGGGACTTGGAGGCAGAAGCTTTCTTT.